This T cell receptor beta chain appears in the sequencing data of a study of shared clonotypes between healthy human individuals. Study-level information: Every donor yielded three CD4 naive, three CD4 memory, two CD8 naive and one CD8 memory plate.

Germline lookup yields CDR1 ENHRY and CDR2 SYGVKD. Trimming took off 6 bases at V and 7 bases at J, with 21 bases between the two ends. The CDR3 sequence is 15 residues long. Caucasian adults living in Nashville, Tennessee, provided all samples. TCRdb's copy holds only in-frame clones and misses some; the assay was immunoSEQ multiplex PCR. Seen here are 2 million to 2.5 million clones, approximately 90% observed once, and the top ten hold 0.3% to 0.45%. The sequence came from a man younger than 30 in good health. Some clones in this sample may be carry-over from other donors' samples. Sequences were obtained from naive CD4+ T cells from PBMCs. Stated subset: CD45RA+ positively selected. V usage is TRBV10-3 and J usage is TRBJ1-2; D is possibly TRBD1 (5 bases). This chain's CDR3 is CAIREESRDDSGYTF. CDR3 DNA sequence: TGTGCCATCAGGGAAGAAAGCCGGGACGACTCTGGCTACACCTTC.